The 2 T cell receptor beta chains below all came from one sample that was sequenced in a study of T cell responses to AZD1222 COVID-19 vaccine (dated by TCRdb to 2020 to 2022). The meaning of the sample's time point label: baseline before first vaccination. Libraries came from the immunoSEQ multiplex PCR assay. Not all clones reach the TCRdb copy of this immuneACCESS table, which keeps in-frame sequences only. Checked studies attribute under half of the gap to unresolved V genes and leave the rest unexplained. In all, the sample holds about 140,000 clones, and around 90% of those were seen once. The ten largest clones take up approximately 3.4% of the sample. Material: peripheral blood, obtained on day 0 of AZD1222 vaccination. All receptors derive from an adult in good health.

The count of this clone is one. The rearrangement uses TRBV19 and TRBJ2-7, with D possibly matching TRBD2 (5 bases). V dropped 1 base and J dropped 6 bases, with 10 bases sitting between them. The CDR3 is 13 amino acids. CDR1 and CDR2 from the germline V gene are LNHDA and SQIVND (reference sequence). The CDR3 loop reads CASSIGAGGEQYF. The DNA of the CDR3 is TGTGCCAGTAGTATAGGCGCAGGAGGCGAGCAGTACTTC.

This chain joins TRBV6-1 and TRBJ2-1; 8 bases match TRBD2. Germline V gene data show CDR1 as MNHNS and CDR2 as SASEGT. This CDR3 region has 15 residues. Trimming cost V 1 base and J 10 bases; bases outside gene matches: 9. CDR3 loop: CASSEVRAGVTEQFF. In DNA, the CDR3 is TGTGCCAGCAGTGAAGTACGAGCGGGAGTTACGGAGCAGTTCTTC.